The next 20 T cell receptor beta chains were all read from a single sample in a study of early stage breast cancer tumors. Method: immunoSEQ multiplex PCR; TCRdb's copy keeps in-frame clones and lacks some. The sample lists around 48,000 clones; 75% to 95% were seen once. Sequenced: blood. Every receptor here comes from a person between 65 and 79 years old with breast cancer.

This chain links TRBV4-3 with TRBJ1-3, with TRBD1 matching over 7 bases. CDR3 length: 18 residues. J lost 0 bases, V lost 0 bases, and 8 bases had no gene match. Germline CDR1 is LGHNA and CDR2 is YSLEER. CDR3 DNA: TGCGCCAGCAGCCAAGATCGGAACAGGGGAATCTCTGGAAACACCATATATTTT. This encodes CASSQDRNRGISGNTIYF.

The chain has TRBV30 and TRBJ2-6; 7 nucleotides agree with TRBD1. The germline V gene has CDR1 GTSNPN and CDR2 SVGIG (reference sequence). The ends lost 1 base at V and 0 bases at J; junction bases unmatched: 12. The CDR3 loop spans 19 amino acids. The CDR3 nucleotides read TGTGCCTGGAGTGGGGTGGGACAGCTTATATCCTCTGGGGCCAACGTCCTGACTTTC. This codes for CAWSGVGQLISSGANVLTF.

The genes are TRBV2 and TRBJ2-7; 9 nucleotides agree with TRBD2. Trimming removed 9 bases from V and 2 bases from J; junction bases left unmatched: 8. The CDR3 is 14 amino acids. CDR1 SNHLY and CDR2 FYNNEI come from the germline V gene. CDR3 nucleotide sequence: TGTGCCAGTATCAGGACTAGCGAAGCCTACGAGCAGTACTTC. This translates into CASIRTSEAYEQYF.

The table lists this clone with a count of one. The chain links TRBV30 to TRBJ1-4; 10 bases map to TRBD1. CDR1 and CDR2 from the germline V gene are GTSNPN and SVGIG (reference sequence). The CDR3 totals 16 residues. Germline trimming cut 6 bases from V and 4 bases from J; bases unmatched to any gene: 11. CDR3 protein: CACGKGQGLGNEKLFF. In DNA, the CDR3 is TGTGCCTGCGGAAAGGGACAGGGGTTGGGTAATGAAAAACTGTTTTTT.

The chain has TRBV6-5 and TRBJ1-5; D may be TRBD1 (5 bases). V was shortened by 2 bases and J by 6 bases, with 14 bases between the two germline ends. The CDR3 is 15 residues long. Germline V lookup: CDR1 MNHEY, CDR2 SVGAGI. The CDR3 nucleotides are TGTGCCAGCAGTTACGATCAGGGTCGAACTCAGCCCCAGCATTTT. It codes for CASSYDQGRTQPQHF.

The chain links TRBV19 to TRBJ2-7; D is unresolved. Germline CDR1 is LNHDA and CDR2 is SQIVND (reference sequence). Deletions cut 5 bases from V and 1 base from J, with 15 bases between. The CDR3 extends over 15 amino acids. The CDR3 loop reads CASSPTYRSSYEQYF. The CDR3 nucleotides are TGTGCCAGTAGTCCCACTTACCGGAGTTCCTACGAGCAGTACTTC. The variable domain in full, completed from reference TRBV19 and TRBJ2-7, reads DGGITQSPKYLFRKEGQNVTLSCEQNLNHDAMYWYRQDPGQGLRLIYYSQIVNDFQKGDIAEGYSVSREKKESFPLTVTSAQKNPTAFYLCASSPTYRSSYEQYFGPGTRLTVT.

The gene calls are TRBV27 and TRBJ2-1, with a weak D call TRBD2 (6 bases). V was shortened by 7 bases and J by 0 bases, with 10 bases between the two germline ends. CDR3 size: 14 residues. Germline loops: CDR1 MNHEY, CDR2 SMNVEV (reference sequence). The CDR3 protein is CASNSGSSYNEQFF. In nucleotides, the CDR3 is TGTGCCAGCAATAGCGGTAGCTCCTACAATGAGCAGTTCTTC.

This chain uses TRBV7-9 with TRBJ1-5, with D unresolved. Trimming shortened V by 8 bases and J by 7 bases, and 12 bases separated the two germline ends. This CDR3 spans 12 amino acids. Germline V gives CDR1 SEHNR, CDR2 FQNEAQ (reference sequence). The CDR3 loop is CASRTGSQPQHF. The DNA for the CDR3 is TGTGCCAGCCGGACTGGAAGCCAGCCCCAGCATTTT.

The rearrangement links TRBV30 to TRBJ1-5; D is ambiguous. This CDR3 has 15 amino acids. Trimming left V 0 bases short and J 1 base short, with 10 bases between. Germline CDR1 GTSNPN, CDR2 SVGIG (reference sequence). The CDR3 DNA is TGTGCCTGGAGTGTTGGGTCGAGGAGCAATCAGCCCCAGCATTTT. Residues: CAWSVGSRSNQPQHF.

The V and J genes are TRBV6-1 and TRBJ1-6; D is unclear. Germline V gives CDR1 MNHNS, CDR2 SASEGT. V lost 2 bases and J 0 bases, leaving 5 bases between the germline ends. This CDR3 region has 15 residues. CDR3: CASSELSSYNSPLHF. CDR3 nucleotides: TGTGCCAGCAGTGAATTGAGCTCCTATAATTCACCCCTCCACTTT.

The chain recombines TRBV29-1 with TRBJ2-7; no clear D. This CDR3 contains 12 residues. Trimming took off 7 bases at V and 5 bases at J, with 15 bases between the two ends. Germline V gene sequence: CDR1 SQVTM, CDR2 ANQGSEA. CDR3 residues: CSAVASSHEQYF. CDR3 in DNA: TGCAGCGCAGTAGCCAGTAGCCACGAGCAGTACTTC.

The chain combines TRBV19 with TRBJ1-2; D gene uncertain. Germline loops: CDR1 LNHDA, CDR2 SQIVND (reference sequence). The germline V and J ends were trimmed by 6 bases and 11 bases, with 13 bases remaining between them. The CDR3 has 11 amino acids. The CDR3 DNA sequence: TGTGCCAGTAGCGAGATGACATTATACACCTTC. Translated: CASSEMTLYTF.

CDR3 amino acids: CASIISLVVATEAFF. The CDR3 bases are TGTGCCAGCATTATAAGCCTTGTGGTCGCCACTGAAGCTTTCTTT. The rearrangement uses TRBV6-6 and TRBJ1-1, with unresolved D. The CDR3 contains 15 residues. Trimming shortened V by 7 bases and J by 4 bases, and 19 bases separated the two germline ends. CDR1 and CDR2 (germline): MNHNY, SVGAGI (reference sequence).

J is TRBJ2-4 and V is TRBV6-5, with 7 bases lining up with TRBD1. CDR1 is MNHEY and CDR2 is SVGAGI in the germline V gene. Losses at the gene ends were 5 bases for V and 0 bases for J; bases not matched to a gene: 4. There are 15 residues in the CDR3. CDR3 region: CASSATGVAKNIQYF. The CDR3 nucleotides are TGTGCCAGCAGTGCTACAGGGGTAGCCAAAAACATTCAGTACTTC.

The rearrangement uses TRBV2 and TRBJ2-3; D is perhaps TRBD1 (6 bases). This CDR3 comprises 15 residues. CDR1 is SNHLY and CDR2 is FYNNEI in the germline V gene. V was trimmed by 5 bases and J by 2 bases, leaving 14 bases between them. CDR3 sequence: CASSLFRGPTDTQYF. In DNA form, the CDR3 reads TGTGCCAGCAGTTTATTCAGGGGACCCACAGATACGCAGTATTTT.

The rearrangement links TRBV5-1 to TRBJ1-4; 7 bases are shared with TRBD1. The V and J ends lost 4 bases and 4 bases, in that order; junction bases with no gene match: 4. The CDR3 totals 14 residues. CDR1 SGHRS and CDR2 YFSETQ come from the germline V gene. CDR3 in DNA: TGCGCCAGCAGCCCGGGACAGCTTAATGAAAAACTGTTTTTT. Its protein product is CASSPGQLNEKLFF. Drawing the rest from reference TRBV5-1 and TRBJ1-4, the complete variable domain is KAGVTQTPRYLIKTRGQQVTLSCSPISGHRSVSWYQQTPGQGLQFLFEYFSETQRNKGNFPGRFSGRQFSNSRSEMNVSTLELGDSALYLCASSPGQLNEKLFFGSGTQLSVL.

Only a few counts were recorded for this clone. The genes are TRBV10-1 and TRBJ1-2; a possible D gene is TRBD1 (5 bases). V was shortened by 3 bases and J by 4 bases, with 15 bases between the two germline ends. There are 15 residues in the CDR3. Germline V CDR1 and CDR2: WNHNN, SYGVQD (reference sequence). The CDR3 reads CASSETATGAYGYTF. CDR3 DNA: TGCGCCAGCAGTGAAACCGCCACAGGTGCCTATGGCTACACCTTC.

The genes are TRBV5-1 and TRBJ2-5, with D possibly being TRBD1 (6 bases). Trimming left V 0 bases short and J 9 bases short, with 15 bases between. Germline CDR1 and CDR2: SGHRS and YFSETQ. The CDR3 length is 14 residues. CDR3 DNA: TGCGCCAGCAGCTTGGAAACGGCCTCAGGGGCCCAGTACTTC. Translating it yields CASSLETASGAQYF.

V gene TRBV6-1 combines with J gene TRBJ1-2; TRBD1 is a possible D gene (5 bases). V dropped 8 bases and J dropped 0 bases, with 7 bases sitting between them. The CDR3 extends over 12 amino acids. CDR1 is MNHNS and CDR2 is SASEGT in the germline V gene. The CDR3 DNA reads as TGTGCCAGCCAGACAGCTAACTATGGCTACACCTTC. Residues: CASQTANYGYTF.

This chain uses TRBV25-1 with TRBJ1-2, with D possibly TRBD1 on 5 matching bases. This CDR3 has 15 residues. Trimming took 4 bases from V and 8 from J, leaving 20 bases between them. From germline, CDR1 is MGHDK and CDR2 SYGVNS. CDR3 bases: TGTGCCAGCAGTGCGTCCAGGGATGTTCGGGAGGGCTACACCTTC. Its protein product is CASSASRDVREGYTF.